The 22 T cell receptor beta chains given below trace back to one sample, sequenced in a study of blood T cell repertoires in COVID-19. The data were produced by immunoSEQ multiplex PCR, yet TCRdb's version contains in-frame clones alone and is incomplete. Of about 78,000 clones detected, 77% appear once; the ten largest clones hold 7.5% to 10%. What was sequenced was peripheral blood. All receptors derive from a human donor in a cohort sampled during active COVID-19.

The chain recombines TRBV7-6 with TRBJ2-5, with TRBD1 matching 7 bases. This CDR3 is built from 13 residues. Looked up from germline, CDR1 is SGHVS and CDR2 is FNYEAQ. The V segment lost 4 bases and the J segment 3 bases; nucleotides outside the gene matches: 2. CDR3: CASSSGTEETQYF. The CDR3, as DNA: TGTGCCAGCAGCTCCGGGACAGAAGAGACCCAGTACTTC.

The chain employs TRBV10-3 and TRBJ1-1; the D is unclear. Germline values: CDR1 ENHRY, CDR2 SYGVKD. The V end was cut by 0 bases, the J end by 1 base, with 12 bases between. This CDR3 is 16 amino acids long. CDR3 bases: TGTGCCATCAGTGAGTCGGCGGGCATCGGGAACACTGAAGCTTTCTTT. Its protein is CAISESAGIGNTEAFF.

The V call is TRBV6-5, the J call TRBJ1-5, with 8 bases aligning to TRBD1. CDR3 length equals 15 residues. The germline CDR1 and CDR2 sequences are MNHEY and SVGAGI. Trimming removed 10 bases from V and 3 bases from J; junction bases left unmatched: 11. CDR3 bases: TGTGCCAACCCCCGGGACAGGCAAGACAATCAGCCCCAGCATTTT. It encodes CANPRDRQDNQPQHF.

The rearrangement joins TRBV9 to TRBJ2-1; 13 bases agree with TRBD2. This CDR3 spans 15 amino acids. Trimming took 4 bases from V and 5 from J; bases not matched to a gene: 3. Germline assignment: CDR1 SGDLS and CDR2 YYNGEE. This chain's CDR3 is CASSLGLAGNNEQFF. The CDR3, as DNA: TGTGCCAGCAGCCTGGGACTAGCGGGGAACAATGAGCAGTTCTTC.

This clone was seen only a few times. The rearrangement joins TRBV7-9 to TRBJ1-1; D ambiguous. The germline CDR1 and CDR2 sequences are SEHNR and FQNEAQ (reference sequence). V gave up 0 bases and J gave up 0 bases, with 8 bases separating them. The CDR3 covers 15 residues. CDR3 DNA sequence: TGTGCCAGCAGCTTAGCATGGCAAGTGAACACTGAAGCTTTCTTT. Translation: CASSLAWQVNTEAFF.

The chain has TRBV19 and TRBJ1-6; D is perhaps TRBD1 (5 bases). The CDR3 is 17 amino acids. Per the germline V gene, CDR1 is LNHDA and CDR2 is SQIVND (reference sequence). The germline V and J ends were trimmed by 0 bases and 14 bases, with 23 bases remaining between them. CDR3 region: CASSIDPRKLGDPALHF. Written as DNA, the CDR3 is TGTGCCAGTAGTATAGATCCCAGGAAATTAGGGGATCCGGCCCTCCACTTT. The full variable domain, completed using reference TRBV19 and TRBJ1-6, is DGGITQSPKYLFRKEGQNVTLSCEQNLNHDAMYWYRQDPGQGLRLIYYSQIVNDFQKGDIAEGYSVSREKKESFPLTVTSAQKNPTAFYLCASSIDPRKLGDPALHFGNGTRLTVT.

This clone was recorded once. The chain uses TRBV30 and TRBJ2-2; TRBD1 might be the D (5 bases). The V gene lost 8 bases and the J gene lost 0 bases, with 16 bases spanning the gap. CDR1 is GTSNPN and CDR2 is SVGIG in the germline V gene (reference sequence). The CDR3 extends over 15 amino acids. As DNA, the CDR3 is TGTGCCCGGGTCAGGGCCACGACGAACACCGGGGAGCTGTTTTTT. Encoded protein: CARVRATTNTGELFF.

This rearrangement joins TRBV19 to TRBJ2-3, with D possibly matching TRBD2 (6 bases). The CDR3 loop spans 19 amino acids. Germline V gene data show CDR1 as LNHDA and CDR2 as SQIVND (reference sequence). With 5 bases removed from V and 0 bases from J, the gap between germline ends came to 24 bases. The CDR3 DNA sequence: TGTGCCAGTAGTTTGCGGTGGCGGGGTCAGACCACTAGCACAGATACGCAGTATTTT. Protein: CASSLRWRGQTTSTDTQYF.

This clone was seen a handful of times. The chain combines TRBV19 with TRBJ1-5; 8 positions match TRBD1. Germline trimming cut 5 bases from V and 3 bases from J; bases unmatched to any gene: 6. The CDR3 runs 15 residues. Germline V gene data show CDR1 as LNHDA and CDR2 as SQIVND (reference sequence). Here the CDR3 DNA reads TGTGCCAGTAGTCGGGGACAGGTCCTCAATCAGCCCCAGCATTTT. Its protein is CASSRGQVLNQPQHF.

This clone was observed a handful of times. The genes are TRBV6-6 and TRBJ1-5; D ambiguous. V shed 0 bases and J shed 0 bases, with 6 bases lying between them. Germline loops: CDR1 MNHNY, CDR2 SVGAGI (reference sequence). There are 15 residues in the CDR3. CDR3 nucleotide sequence: TGTGCCAGCAGTTACTCAGGGAGTAGCAATCAGCCCCAGCATTTT. This codes for CASSYSGSSNQPQHF.

This chain joins TRBV18 and TRBJ2-5; TRBD2 agrees at 8 bases. The ends lost 6 bases at V and 4 bases at J; junction bases unmatched: 10. Germline V lookup: CDR1 KGHSH, CDR2 LQKENI. The CDR3 has 15 residues. The CDR3 here is CASSPGTSGGETQYF. The DNA of the CDR3 is TGTGCCAGCTCCCCCGGGACTAGTGGCGGAGAGACCCAGTACTTC.

V and J are TRBV12-3 or TRBV12-4 and TRBJ2-2; possibly TRBD1 for D (5 bases). Trimming took off 5 bases at V and 3 bases at J, with 7 bases between the two ends. The CDR3 loop spans 13 amino acids. This CDR3 is CASSQQDTGELFF. In DNA, the CDR3 is TGTGCCAGCAGTCAACAGGACACCGGGGAGCTGTTTTTT.

The chain couples TRBV10-3 to TRBJ1-6; 8 nucleotides align to TRBD1. After removal of 0 bases from V and 7 bases from J, the junction contained 2 bases not matched to a gene. CDR3 length: 15 amino acids. Germline V gene lookup returns CDR1 ENHRY and CDR2 SYGVKD. DNA of the CDR3: TGTGCCATCAGTGAGTCGGACAGGGAGAATTCACCCCTCCACTTT. Translating gives CAISESDRENSPLHF.

This rearrangement joins TRBV18 to TRBJ2-7, with a possible D match to TRBD1 (6 bases). Germline CDR1 is KGHSH and CDR2 is LQKENI. Trimming removed 3 bases from V and 7 bases from J, with 19 bases in between. CDR3 length: 15 residues. The DNA of the CDR3 is TGTGCCAGCTCACCCGTGCCTGAGGGGGATATAGAGCAGTACTTC. Encoded protein: CASSPVPEGDIEQYF. The full variable domain, with the rest looked up from reference TRBV18 and TRBJ2-7, is NAGVMQNPRHLVRRRGQEARLRCSPMKGHSHVYWYRQLPEEGLKFMVYLQKENIIDESGMPKERFSAEFPKEGPSILRIQQVVRGDSAAYFCASSPVPEGDIEQYFGPGTRLTVT.

The chain carries TRBV18 and TRBJ1-1; D not resolved. V shed 2 bases and J shed 7 bases, with 5 bases lying between them. The V gene's germline CDR1 is KGHSH and CDR2 LQKENI. This CDR3 has 11 amino acids. CDR3 nucleotides: TGTGCCAGCTCACCAGGCAGTGAAGCTTTCTTT. Its protein product is CASSPGSEAFF. Combining the CDR3 with reference TRBV18 and TRBJ1-1 gives the whole variable domain NAGVMQNPRHLVRRRGQEARLRCSPMKGHSHVYWYRQLPEEGLKFMVYLQKENIIDESGMPKERFSAEFPKEGPSILRIQQVVRGDSAAYFCASSPGSEAFFGQGTRLTVV.

The rearrangement uses TRBV5-1 and TRBJ1-2; tentative D call: TRBD1 (5 bases). V lost 5 bases and J lost 4, with 15 bases in between. CDR1 and CDR2 from the germline V gene are SGHRS and YFSETQ. This CDR3 has 14 amino acids. CDR3 protein: CASRVGGNLYGYTF. Written as DNA, the CDR3 is TGCGCCAGCAGGGTCGGGGGGAACCTCTATGGCTACACCTTC.

The chain links TRBV11-3 to TRBJ2-5; 10 nucleotides match TRBD2. The germline CDR1 and CDR2 sequences are SGHNT and YENEEA. J lost 2 bases, V lost 3 bases, and 12 bases had no gene match. The CDR3 spans 18 residues. CDR3 coding DNA: TGTGCCAGCAGCTTTCGGGCTAGCGGGGGCTATCGTCAAGAGACCCAGTACTTC. Amino acids: CASSFRASGGYRQETQYF.

This clone has only a few counts. The chain uses TRBV4-3 and TRBJ1-6, with unresolved D. There are 16 residues in the CDR3. Germline values: CDR1 LGHNA, CDR2 YSLEER. The V gene lost 1 base and the J gene lost 0 bases, with 7 bases spanning the gap. The CDR3 nucleotides read TGCGCCAGCAGCCAAGTTGTCGGCTCCTATAATTCACCCCTCCACTTT. This gives the protein CASSQVVGSYNSPLHF.

The V call is TRBV7-8, the J call TRBJ2-7; no clear D. CDR3 length: 11 amino acids. V was cut by 1 base and J by 6 bases, with 4 bases left in between. Germline CDR1 and CDR2: SGHVS and FQNEAQ. The CDR3 DNA follows: TGTGCCAGCAGCTTAGGCGTCGAGCAGTACTTC. It encodes CASSLGVEQYF.

This sequence joins TRBV6-6 and TRBJ1-2, with 7 positions matching TRBD1. CDR1 is MNHNY and CDR2 is SVGAGI in the germline V gene (reference sequence). This CDR3 contains 15 residues. Germline trimming cut 6 bases from V and 6 bases from J; bases unmatched to any gene: 13. The CDR3 DNA sequence: TGTGCCAGCAGAGGAGACAGGGAAAGGGGGAATGGCTACACCTTC. Amino acid sequence: CASRGDRERGNGYTF.

The chain uses TRBV30 and TRBJ2-3; 8 positions agree with TRBD2. This CDR3 is 13 amino acids long. Germline values: CDR1 GTSNPN, CDR2 SVGIG (reference sequence). Trimming took 5 bases from V and 2 from J; bases not matched to a gene: 3. CDR3 coding DNA: TGTGCCTGGGTAGCGGGGAACACAGATACGCAGTATTTT. It is translated as CAWVAGNTDTQYF.

The genes are TRBV6-2 or TRBV6-3 and TRBJ2-7, with a tentative D call TRBD2 (7 bases). The CDR3 consists of 16 residues. Germline V gene lookup returns CDR1 MNHEY and CDR2 SVGEGT. V dropped 2 bases and J dropped 3 bases, with 17 bases sitting between them. The CDR3 is CASSYALGGPHYEQYF. CDR3 in DNA: TGTGCCAGCAGTTACGCTCTGGGGGGGCCACACTACGAGCAGTACTTC.